One T cell receptor beta chain is described in this entry. Its antigen is unidentified. The PCR employed 60 Vbeta primers together with 13 Jbeta primers. Measured with immunoSEQ multiplex PCR; TCRdb has only the in-frame clones, and not every one. The sample includes 130,000 to 150,000 clones, roughly two thirds seen only once; the top ten take 1.3%. The sample originates from a study of cytomegalovirus exposure and HLA in healthy donors. General study points: Sequencing depth across donors, presence/absence analyses assumed, was roughly uniform.

The TCR originated in a woman between 35 and 50 years old in good health and CMV-seronegative. The sample was PBMCs.

DNA for the CDR3: TGCAGCGTGGGGCAGAGGAACACCGGGGAGCTGTTTTTT. Translating gives CSVGQRNTGELFF. The genes are TRBV29-1 and TRBJ2-2; D perhaps matches TRBD1 (5 bases). The CDR3 is 13 amino acids. V was clipped by 6 bases and J by 1 base, with 9 bases between them. Looked up from germline, CDR1 is SQVTM and CDR2 is ANQGSEA.